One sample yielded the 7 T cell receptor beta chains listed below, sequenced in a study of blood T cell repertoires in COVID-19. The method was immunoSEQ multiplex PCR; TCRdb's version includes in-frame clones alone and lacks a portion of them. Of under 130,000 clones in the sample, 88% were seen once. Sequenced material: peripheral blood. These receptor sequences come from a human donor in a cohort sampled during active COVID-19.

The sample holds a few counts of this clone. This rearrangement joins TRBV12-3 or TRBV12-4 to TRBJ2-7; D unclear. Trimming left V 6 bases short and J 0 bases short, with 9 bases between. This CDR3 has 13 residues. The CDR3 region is CASRPGFSYEQYF. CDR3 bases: TGTGCCAGCAGGCCAGGCTTCTCCTACGAGCAGTACTTC.

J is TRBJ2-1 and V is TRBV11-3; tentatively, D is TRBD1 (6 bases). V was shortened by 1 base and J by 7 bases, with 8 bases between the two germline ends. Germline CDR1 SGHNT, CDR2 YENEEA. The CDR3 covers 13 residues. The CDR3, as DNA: TGTGCCAGCAGCTTAGGGGGGCGGAATGAGCAGTTCTTC. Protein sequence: CASSLGGRNEQFF. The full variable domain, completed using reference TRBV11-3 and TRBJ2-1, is EAGVVQSPRYKIIEKKQPVAFWCNPISGHNTLYWYLQNLGQGPELLIRYENEEAVDDSQLPKDRFSAERLKGVDSTLKIQPAELGDSAVYLCASSLGGRNEQFFGPGTRLTVL.

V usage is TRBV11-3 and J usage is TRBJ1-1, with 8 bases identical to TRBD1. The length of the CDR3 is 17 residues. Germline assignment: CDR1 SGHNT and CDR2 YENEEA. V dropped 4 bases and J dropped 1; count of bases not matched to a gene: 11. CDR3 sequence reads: CASSSRTGSIGNTEAFF. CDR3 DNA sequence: TGTGCCAGCAGCTCCAGGACAGGGAGTATCGGGAACACTGAAGCTTTCTTT.

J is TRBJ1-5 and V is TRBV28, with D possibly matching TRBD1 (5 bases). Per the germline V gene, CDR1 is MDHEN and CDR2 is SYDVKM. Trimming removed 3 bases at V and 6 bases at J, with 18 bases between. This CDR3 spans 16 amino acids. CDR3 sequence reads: CASSLFRWQGSQPQHF. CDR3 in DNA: TGTGCCAGCAGTTTGTTTCGCTGGCAGGGCAGTCAGCCCCAGCATTTT.

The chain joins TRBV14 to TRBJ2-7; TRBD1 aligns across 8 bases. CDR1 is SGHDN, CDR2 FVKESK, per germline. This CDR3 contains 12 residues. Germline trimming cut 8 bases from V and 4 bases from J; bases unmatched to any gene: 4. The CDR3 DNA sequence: TGTGCCAGCGTACAGGGGGTTTACGAGCAGTACTTC. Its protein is CASVQGVYEQYF.

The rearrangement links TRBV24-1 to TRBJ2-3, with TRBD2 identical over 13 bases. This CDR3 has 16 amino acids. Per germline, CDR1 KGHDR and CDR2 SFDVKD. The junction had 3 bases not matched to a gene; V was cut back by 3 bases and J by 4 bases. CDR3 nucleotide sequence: TGTGCCACCAGTGATACTAGCGGGAGGGCCGCAGATACGCAGTATTTT. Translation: CATSDTSGRAADTQYF.

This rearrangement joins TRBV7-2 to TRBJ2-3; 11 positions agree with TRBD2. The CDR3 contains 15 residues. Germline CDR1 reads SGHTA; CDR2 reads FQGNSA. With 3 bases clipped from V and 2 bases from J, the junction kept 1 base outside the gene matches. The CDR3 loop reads CASSLTSGDTDTQYF. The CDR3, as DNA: TGTGCCAGCAGCTTGACTAGCGGGGACACAGATACGCAGTATTTT.